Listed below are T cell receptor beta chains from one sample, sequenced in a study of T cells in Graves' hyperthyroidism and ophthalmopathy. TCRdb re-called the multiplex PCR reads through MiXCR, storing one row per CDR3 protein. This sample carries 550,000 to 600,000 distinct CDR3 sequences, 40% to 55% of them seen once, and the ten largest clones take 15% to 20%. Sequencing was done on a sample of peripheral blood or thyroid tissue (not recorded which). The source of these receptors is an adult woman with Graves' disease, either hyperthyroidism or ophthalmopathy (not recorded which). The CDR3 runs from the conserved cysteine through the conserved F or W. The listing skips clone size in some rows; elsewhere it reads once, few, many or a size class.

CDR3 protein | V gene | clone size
CASMFGPNTEAFF | TRBV19 | few
CASTYFDRDEKLFF | TRBV2 | many
CSGTTGNTYEQYF | TRBV29-1 | .
CASSLGQGDTQYF | TRBV7-7 | many
CATSRDQGSGNPNTGELFF | TRBV15 | many
CASSLTQPRGYTF | TRBV7-2 | few
CASSLEEGMMETQYF | TRBV7-7 | .
CASSLTRVNEKLFF | TRBV11-2 | .
CASKRPTGELSYEQYF | TRBV7-9 | .
CSVHQRGAGYGYTF | TRBV29-1 | .
CASGPRAGNTGELFF | TRBV12-3/TRBV12-4 | .
CSASATLEGNQPQHF | TRBV20-1 | many
CASSGWTGMNTEAFF | TRBV25-1 | many
CASGTGNRNGYTF | TRBV10-3 | few
CSARVTGVDTTNEKLFF | TRBV20-1 | .
CASSWGSYQETQYF | TRBV11-2 | .
CASSLTGGSSGANVLTF | TRBV7-8 | .
CASSHSPGLGRPGQYF | TRBV14 | many
CASSLGLASSYEQYF | TRBV7-2 | many
CSVEDPGSEKLFF | TRBV29-1 | .
CATSSVAGAETQYF | TRBV24-1 | many
CAWSGEGFAYGYTF | TRBV30 | few
CASSSGVYEQYF | TRBV5-1 | many
CASRVRQGRDTEAFF | TRBV6-1 | .
CASSFRGDTRIEQYF | TRBV11-2 | many
CAWGNAYEQYF | TRBV30 | few
CASSLRLAGDTGELFF | TRBV7-4 | .
CATSDGPGQGAQPQHF | TRBV24-1 | few
CASSLEVGNNQPQHF | TRBV5-1 | .
CASSQDRGSNEQFF | TRBV7-2 | .
CASSPMTGYTEAFF | TRBV7-6 | .
CASSVGQVPTEAFF | TRBV9 | many
CASSLARRDRSGSLWQYF | TRBV5-6 | many
CSAPKVRGQPQYF | TRBV20-1 | .
CASTGRSTYEQYF | TRBV19 | .
CASSVAGSGEQYF | TRBV9 | few
CASSVVPSEAYEQYF | TRBV9 | many
CASSSRGTSAETQYF | TRBV11-2 | many
CASSQGNGDTEAFF | TRBV4-1 | many
CSARGQITGYTF | TRBV20-1 | many
CASRRTGYTGELFF | TRBV6-2/TRBV6-3 | many
CSATLRRESPF | TRBV20-1 | .
CASSTGGEKLFF | TRBV2 | .
CASSRDRGGYTF | TRBV7-3 | .
CASRPRDRGLEYEQYF | TRBV6-5 | many
CASSSNLQGLGYEQYF | TRBV28 | few
CASSQEEGLNTEAFF | TRBV3-1 | many
CAISELGQGASYEQYF | TRBV10-3 | once
CASRRGTSGRYAGELFF | TRBV25-1 | .
CASSLSGGRGQPQHF | TRBV11-1 | many
CAIRLDRDGYTF | TRBV10-3 | .
CASSSSDFGGDSSYEQYF | TRBV7-9 | few
CASSLRVRNYGYTF | TRBV28 | few
CASSLMTADYGYTF | TRBV11-2 | .
CASSYSVDSSSYNSPLHF | TRBV6-2/TRBV6-3 | .
CASNGPGRETQYF | TRBV6-5 | many
CASSLLSGGNTGELFF | TRBV7-8 | few